Presented here are 10 T cell receptor beta chains from one specimen sequenced in a study of blood T cell repertoires in COVID-19. Produced via immunoSEQ multiplex PCR; TCRdb's table is partial and in-frame only. This table has fewer than 30,000 clones, 81% appearing once. What was sequenced was peripheral blood. These receptors were collected from a woman aged 60 to 75 with acute or convalescent COVID-19.

In its sample, this clone was seen once. The V and J genes are TRBV2 and TRBJ1-2, with 9 bases lining up with TRBD1. CDR1 is SNHLY and CDR2 is FYNNEI in the germline V gene. The CDR3 extends over 15 amino acids. Germline trimming cut 8 bases from V and 7 bases from J; bases unmatched to any gene: 14. CDR3 loop: CASGTGGFPSGGYTF. The CDR3 nucleotides read TGTGCCAGCGGAACAGGGGGCTTCCCCTCTGGTGGCTACACCTTC.

The chain combines TRBV4-1 with TRBJ2-7, with 11 positions matching TRBD1. This CDR3 spans 16 amino acids. Germline V gives CDR1 MGHRA, CDR2 YSYEKL. V was clipped by 4 bases and J by 3 bases; unmatched bases: 8. The CDR3 loop reads CASSLGPGTGGYEQYF. CDR3 DNA sequence: TGCGCCAGCAGCCTCGGTCCCGGGACAGGGGGCTACGAGCAGTACTTC.

The rearrangement joins TRBV18 to TRBJ2-1; 9 nucleotides match TRBD1. The ends lost 3 bases at V and 7 bases at J; junction bases unmatched: 4. The CDR3 sequence is 14 residues long. The germline V gene has CDR1 KGHSH and CDR2 LQKENI. CDR3: CASSPRTGENEQFF. CDR3 coding DNA: TGTGCCAGCTCACCCCGGACAGGGGAGAATGAGCAGTTCTTC.

The table lists this clone with a count of one. This chain uses TRBV7-8 with TRBJ1-2; 7 bases match TRBD1. The length of the CDR3 is 15 residues. V was clipped by 1 base and J by 4 bases; unmatched bases: 6. CDR1 is SGHVS and CDR2 is FQNEAQ in the germline V gene. In DNA form, the CDR3 reads TGTGCCAGCAGCTTAGAGGAGGGGGCCTTCTATGGCTACACCTTC. The encoded protein is CASSLEEGAFYGYTF.

The genes are TRBV29-1 and TRBJ2-3, with TRBD1 matching over 7 bases. This CDR3 spans 13 amino acids. The germline gives CDR1 SQVTM, CDR2 ANQGSEA. V lost 7 bases to trimming and J lost 2 bases; unmatched junction nucleotides: 6. The CDR3, as DNA: TGCAGCGCCCCGACAGGGCCCACAGATACGCAGTATTTT. This sequence encodes CSAPTGPTDTQYF.

This chain joins TRBV25-1 and TRBJ1-1; D is perhaps TRBD1 (5 bases). In germline, CDR1 is MGHDK, CDR2 SYGVNS. Trimming left V 5 bases short and J 1 base short, with 11 bases between. CDR3 length: 14 amino acids. This CDR3 is CASSPRVQNTEAFF. In DNA, the CDR3 is TGTGCCAGCAGTCCCAGGGTACAGAACACTGAAGCTTTCTTT.

The chain uses TRBV25-1 and TRBJ2-5, with TRBD1 as a possible D gene (6 bases). Germline V gene sequence: CDR1 MGHDK, CDR2 SYGVNS. V was cut by 6 bases and J by 4 bases, with 15 bases left in between. CDR3 length: 14 amino acids. CDR3 in DNA: TGTGCCAGCAGGCCCGACAGAGGGGGAGAGACCCAGTACTTC. Encoded protein: CASRPDRGGETQYF.

The J gene is TRBJ1-1, the V gene TRBV7-2; 7 bases are a match to TRBD1. Germline CDR1 reads SGHTA; CDR2 reads FQGNSA. V shed 5 bases and J 7 bases; nucleotides not matched to a gene: 7. The CDR3 is made up of 13 amino acids. The CDR3 sequence is CASSPGTVLEAFF. The CDR3, as DNA: TGTGCCAGCAGCCCCGGGACAGTTCTTGAAGCTTTCTTT.

The V gene is TRBV11-3, the J gene TRBJ2-5; 9 bases map to TRBD2. This CDR3 is built from 15 residues. Germline-derived CDR1 and CDR2 are SGHNT and YENEEA. After removal of 4 bases from V and 5 bases from J, the junction contained 8 bases not matched to a gene. The CDR3 DNA follows: TGTGCCAGCAGCTCCGGGACTAGCAGTTCGGAGACCCAGTACTTC. Translation gives CASSSGTSSSETQYF.

The chain couples TRBV6-5 to TRBJ2-7; a possible D gene is TRBD1 (6 bases). Trimming pared 2 bases from V and 2 bases from J, leaving 10 bases between. In germline, CDR1 is MNHEY, CDR2 SVGAGI. The CDR3 extends over 14 amino acids. CDR3 bases: TGTGCCAGCAGTTACACCAGGGACACCTACGAGCAGTACTTC. Translating gives CASSYTRDTYEQYF.